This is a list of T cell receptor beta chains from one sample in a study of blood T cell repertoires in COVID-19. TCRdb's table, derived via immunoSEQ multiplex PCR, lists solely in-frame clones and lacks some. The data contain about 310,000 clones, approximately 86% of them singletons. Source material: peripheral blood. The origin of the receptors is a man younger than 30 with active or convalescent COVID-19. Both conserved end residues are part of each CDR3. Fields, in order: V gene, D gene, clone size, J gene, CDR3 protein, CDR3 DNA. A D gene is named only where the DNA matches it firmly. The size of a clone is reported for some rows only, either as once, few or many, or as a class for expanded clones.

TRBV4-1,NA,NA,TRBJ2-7,CASSQTDTYSYEQYF,TGCGCCAGCAGCCAAACAGACACATACAGCTACGAGCAGTACTTC
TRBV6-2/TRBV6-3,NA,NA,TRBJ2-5,CASSYGEQETQYF,TGTGCCAGCAGTTACGGAGAACAAGAGACCCAGTACTTC
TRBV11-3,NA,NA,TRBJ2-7,CASSSDSGEQYF,TGTGCCAGCAGCTCGGACTCGGGGGAGCAGTACTTC
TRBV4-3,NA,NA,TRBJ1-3,CASSQVVPGYGNTIYF,TGCGCCAGCAGCCAAGTAGTGCCGGGGTATGGAAACACCATATATTTT
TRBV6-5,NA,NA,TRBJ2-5,CASQGQETQYF,TGTGCCAGTCAGGGCCAAGAGACCCAGTACTTC
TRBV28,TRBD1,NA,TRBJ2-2,CASRPGQGFFPGELFF,TGTGCCAGCAGACCTGGACAGGGTTTCTTTCCCGGGGAGCTGTTTTTT
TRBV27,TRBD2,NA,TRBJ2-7,CASSFKAGGTGEQYF,TGTGCCAGCAGTTTCAAAGCGGGAGGAACCGGCGAGCAGTACTTC
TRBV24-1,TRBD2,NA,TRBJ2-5,CATSDALAGALGTQYF,TGTGCCACCAGTGATGCACTAGCGGGAGCTTTGGGGACCCAGTACTTC
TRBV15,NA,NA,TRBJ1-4,CASRAGVANEKLFF,TGTGCCTCCCGCGCAGGGGTGGCTAATGAAAAACTGTTTTTT
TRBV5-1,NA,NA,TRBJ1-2,CASRGNAVPGYGYTF,TGCGCCAGCAGAGGAAATGCGGTCCCGGGCTATGGCTACACCTTC
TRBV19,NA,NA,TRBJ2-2,CASSIRQGITGELFF,TGTGCCAGTAGTATCCGGCAGGGTATCACCGGGGAGCTGTTTTTT
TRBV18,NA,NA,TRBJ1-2,CASSPDIRTAGYGYTF,TGTGCCAGCTCACCAGATATCAGAACCGCGGGCTATGGCTACACCTTC
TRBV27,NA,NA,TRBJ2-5,CASSLTYQETQYF,TGTGCCAGCAGTCTCACTTACCAAGAGACCCAGTACTTC
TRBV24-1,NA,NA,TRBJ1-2,CATSDSGTMINYGYTF,TGTGCCACCAGTGATTCGGGGACAATGATTAACTATGGCTACACCTTC
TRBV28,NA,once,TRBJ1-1,CASSLIGGVGTEAFF,TGTGCCAGCAGTCTAATAGGGGGTGTTGGAACTGAAGCTTTCTTT
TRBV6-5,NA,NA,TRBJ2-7,CASSRLGEKWIEQYF,TGTGCCAGCAGCCGCCTGGGAGAAAAGTGGATCGAGCAGTACTTC
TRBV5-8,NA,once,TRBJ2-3,CASSLPSGDTQYF,TGTGCCAGCAGCTTGCCCAGCGGAGATACGCAGTATTTT
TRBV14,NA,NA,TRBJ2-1,CASSPTTGTPSSYNEQFF,TGTGCCAGCAGCCCTACTACCGGGACACCGAGCTCCTACAATGAGCAGTTCTTC
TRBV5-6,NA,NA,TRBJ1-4,CASSSRQDEKLFF,TGTGCCAGCAGCTCCCGGCAGGATGAAAAACTGTTTTTT
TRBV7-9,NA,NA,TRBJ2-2,CASTNVGELFF,TGTGCCAGCACCAACGTGGGGGAGCTGTTTTTT
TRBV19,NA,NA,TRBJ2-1,CASSIVTANEQFF,TGTGCCAGTAGTATTGTGACAGCTAATGAGCAGTTCTTC
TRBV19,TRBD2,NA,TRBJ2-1,CASSIVGAGAYNEQFF,TGTGCCAGTAGTATAGTAGGAGCGGGAGCCTACAATGAGCAGTTCTTC
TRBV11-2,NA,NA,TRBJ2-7,CASSLVQGVDHYEQYF,TGTGCCAGCAGCTTAGTCCAGGGCGTCGACCACTACGAGCAGTACTTC
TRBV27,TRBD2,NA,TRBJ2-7,CASSPLSSGMNEQYF,TGTGCCAGCAGTCCGTTGTCTAGCGGGATGAACGAGCAGTACTTC
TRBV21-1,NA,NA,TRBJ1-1,CASSSGEGPPGTEAFF,TGTGCCAGCAGCTCGGGGGAGGGACCCCCGGGCACTGAAGCTTTCTTT
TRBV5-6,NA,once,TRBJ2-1,CASSVGTSSYNEQFF,TGTGCCAGCAGCGTGGGGACTTCCTCCTACAATGAGCAGTTCTTC
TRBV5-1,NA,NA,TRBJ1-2,CASSFEGWNYGYTF,TGCGCCAGCAGCTTTGAGGGCTGGAACTATGGCTACACCTTC
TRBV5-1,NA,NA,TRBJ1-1,CASSPTLMNTEAFF,TGCGCCAGCAGCCCTACCTTAATGAACACTGAAGCTTTCTTT
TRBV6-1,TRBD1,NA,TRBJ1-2,CASSEAGQVIYGYTF,TGTGCCAGCAGTGAAGCGGGACAGGTGATTTATGGCTACACCTTC
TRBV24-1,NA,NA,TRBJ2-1,CATGVGGLDEQFF,TGTGCCACCGGTGTGGGGGGGCTCGATGAGCAGTTCTTC
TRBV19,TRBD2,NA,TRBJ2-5,CASSTLSPSGTIETQYF,TGTGCCAGTAGTACCCTTAGCCCTAGCGGGACCATCGAGACCCAGTACTTC
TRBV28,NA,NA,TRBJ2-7,CASRLAKSSYEQYF,TGTGCCAGCAGGCTAGCCAAAAGCTCCTACGAGCAGTACTTC
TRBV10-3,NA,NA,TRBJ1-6,CAISSRTDSNSPLHF,TGTGCCATCAGTTCCAGGACAGATTCAAATTCACCCCTCCACTTT
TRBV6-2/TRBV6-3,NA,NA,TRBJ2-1,CASSLSLGQRNEQFF,TGTGCCAGCAGTTTATCACTAGGCCAAAGGAATGAGCAGTTCTTC
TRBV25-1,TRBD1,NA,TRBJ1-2,CASSESPDRGRGYTF,TGTGCCAGCAGTGAATCCCCGGACAGGGGACGTGGCTACACCTTC
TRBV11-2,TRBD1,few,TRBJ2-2,CASSRDRDTGELFF,TGTGCCAGCAGTAGGGACAGGGACACCGGGGAGCTGTTTTTT
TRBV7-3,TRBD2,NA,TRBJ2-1,CASSLRLAGVNEQFF,TGTGCCAGCAGCTTAAGACTAGCGGGAGTCAATGAGCAGTTCTTC
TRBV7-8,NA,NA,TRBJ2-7,CASSSHDISYEQYF,TGTGCCAGCAGCTCCCACGACATCTCCTACGAGCAGTACTTC
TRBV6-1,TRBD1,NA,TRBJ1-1,CASSPGGVEAFF,TGTGCCAGCAGCCCAGGGGGAGTCGAAGCTTTCTTT
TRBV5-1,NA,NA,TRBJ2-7,CASSPFGTGTSNSEQYF,TGCGCCAGCAGCCCCTTCGGGACAGGGACTAGTAACTCCGAGCAGTACTTC
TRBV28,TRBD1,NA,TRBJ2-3,CASRLTGSGDTQYF,TGTGCCAGCCGCCTGACAGGGTCTGGAGATACGCAGTATTTT
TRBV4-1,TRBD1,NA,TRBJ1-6,CASSQGQGVTRHSPLHF,TGCGCCAGCAGCCAAGGTCAGGGGGTCACGCGTCATTCACCCCTCCACTTT
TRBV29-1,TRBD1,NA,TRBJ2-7,CSVEDPGQGFEQYF,TGCAGCGTTGAAGATCCGGGACAGGGGTTCGAGCAGTACTTC
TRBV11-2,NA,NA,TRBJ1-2,CASSLRGHGYTF,TGTGCCAGCAGCTTACGTGGGCATGGCTACACCTTC
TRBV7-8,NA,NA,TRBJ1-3,CASSLGAGDGNTIYF,TGTGCCAGCAGCTTAGGTGCGGGGGATGGAAACACCATATATTTT
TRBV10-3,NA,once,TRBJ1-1,CATQDRNTEAFF,TGTGCCACTCAGGACAGGAACACTGAAGCTTTCTTT
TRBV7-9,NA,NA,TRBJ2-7,CASSFESVSYEQYF,TGTGCCAGCAGCTTTGAAAGCGTCTCCTACGAGCAGTACTTC
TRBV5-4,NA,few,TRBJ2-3,CASSPSTGSTDTQYF,TGTGCCAGCAGCCCGAGTACGGGAAGCACAGATACGCAGTATTTT
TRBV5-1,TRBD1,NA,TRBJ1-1,CASSLDPGTGVMGTEAFF,TGCGCCAGCAGCTTGGACCCTGGGACAGGGGTTATGGGGACTGAAGCTTTCTTT
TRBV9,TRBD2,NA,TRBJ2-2,CASSVGGGTGELFF,TGTGCCAGCAGCGTTGGCGGGGGGACCGGGGAGCTGTTTTTT
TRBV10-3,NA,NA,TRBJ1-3,CAIQQGDTIYF,TGTGCCATCCAACAGGGAGACACCATATATTTT
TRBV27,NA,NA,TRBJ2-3,CASSATTAGPTDTQYF,TGTGCCAGCAGTGCAACCACTGCGGGACCCACAGATACGCAGTATTTT
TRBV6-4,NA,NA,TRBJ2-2,CASSDSEGKTTGELFF,TGTGCCAGCAGTGACTCGGAGGGAAAGACCACCGGGGAGCTGTTTTTT
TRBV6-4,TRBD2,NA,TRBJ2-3,CASSDGSSGTTDTQYF,TGTGCCAGCAGTGACGGGTCTAGCGGGACCACAGATACGCAGTATTTT
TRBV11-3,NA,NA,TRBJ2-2,CASSPGESNTGELFF,TGTGCCAGCAGTCCTGGGGAGTCGAACACCGGGGAGCTGTTTTTT
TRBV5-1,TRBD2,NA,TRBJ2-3,CASSLAPSGDTDTQYF,TGCGCCAGCAGCTTGGCCCCTAGCGGGGACACAGATACGCAGTATTTT
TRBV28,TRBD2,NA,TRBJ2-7,CASSFQASGEGWRHEQYF,TGTGCCAGCAGTTTTCAGGCTAGCGGGGAGGGGTGGCGACACGAGCAGTACTTC
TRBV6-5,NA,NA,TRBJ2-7,CASGRRMYEQYF,TGTGCCAGCGGCAGAAGAATGTACGAGCAGTACTTC
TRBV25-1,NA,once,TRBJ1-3,CASSDRAGFSGNTIYF,TGTGCCAGCAGTGACCGGGCGGGGTTCTCTGGAAACACCATATATTTT